The 7 T cell receptor beta chains below were found in one sample sequenced in a study of T cell clonality in common variable immunodeficiency. TCRdb's table, derived via immunoSEQ multiplex PCR, lists solely in-frame clones and lacks some. In total the sample includes about 41,000 clones, none of them seen once. Sequencing input: peripheral blood mononuclear cells. The receptors stem from a person between 18 and 69 years old in good health.

This clone was counted many times. The DNA ends 3 residues before the CDR3 does, and the rest of the CDR3 is filled in from the germline J gene. This chain connects TRBV2 to TRBJ1-4; 7 bases are a match to TRBD1. Germline lookup yields CDR1 SNHLY and CDR2 FYNNEI. Trimming cost V 8 bases and J 3 bases; bases outside gene matches: 9. This CDR3 comprises 15 residues. The CDR3 sequence is CASLSPGQSNEKLFF. The sequenced part of the CDR3 DNA is TGTGCCAGCCTGTCCCCGGGACAGTCTAATGAAAAA.

Ten or more counts support this clone. Sequencing ends 3 residues short of the CDR3 end; the germline J gene provides the rest. This chain links TRBV6-2 or TRBV6-3 with TRBJ2-7; 7 positions agree with TRBD2. Germline-derived CDR1 and CDR2 are MNHEY and SVGEGT. The CDR3 sequence is 13 residues long. The V segment lost 6 bases and the J segment 2 bases; nucleotides outside the gene matches: 4. The sequenced part of the CDR3 DNA is TGTGCCAGCAGACCTAGCGGAACCTACGAG. Protein sequence: CASRPSGTYE. The entire CDR3 protein is CASRPSGTYEQYF.

This clone was counted ten times or more. Its ends do not fully match the called genes, so a read error is possible. The read ends 3 residues shy of where the CDR3 ends; the end is completed using the germline J gene. The chain combines TRBV20-1 with TRBJ1-2, with TRBD1 identical over 10 bases. The CDR3 is made up of 14 amino acids. Germline CDR1 is DFQATT and CDR2 is SNEGSKA (reference sequence). The CDR3 is CSAGDRTGGYGYTF. CDR3 DNA (partial): TGCAGTGCTGGAGACAGGACAGGGGGGTATGGC.

This clone was observed many times. Sequencing ends 3 residues short of the CDR3 end; the germline J gene provides the rest. The chain combines TRBV5-1 with TRBJ2-3; 9 bases are a match to TRBD2. V shed 1 base, J shed 2 bases, and the junction held 5 bases outside the gene matches. The CDR3 extends over 16 amino acids. Germline V gene sequence: CDR1 SGHRS, CDR2 YFSETQ. CDR3 DNA, as far as it was read: TGCGCCAGCAGCTTGCGCGGGACTAGCCACACAGATACG. It specifies CASSLRGTSHTDT. The whole CDR3 region reads CASSLRGTSHTDTQYF.

This clone was counted at least ten times. The read ends 3 residues early relative to the CDR3; the germline J gene fills the gap. The V call is TRBV20-1, the J call TRBJ1-6; 10 bases align to TRBD1. Germline CDR1 reads DFQATT; CDR2 reads SNEGSKA (reference sequence). J lost 9 bases, V lost 6 bases, and 11 bases had no gene match. The length of the CDR3 is 15 residues. The CDR3 protein is CSATGTGDLSSPLHF. CDR3 bases read: TGCAGTGCCACCGGGACAGGGGATCTTAGTTCACCC.

This clone appeared many times. The CDR3 end is not reached by the read, which stops 3 residues before it; the germline J gene fills it in. The chain carries TRBV29-1 and TRBJ2-2; D is possibly TRBD2 (6 bases). Germline V gene lookup returns CDR1 SQVTM and CDR2 ANQGSEA. The CDR3 sequence is 13 residues long. Trimming took 4 bases from V and 2 from J, leaving 8 bases between them. CDR3: CSVAGTNTGELFF. The DNA read from the CDR3 is TGCAGCGTTGCGGGGACTAACACCGGGGAG.

Turning to this clone: The CDR3 end is not reached by the read, which stops 3 residues before it; the germline J gene fills it in. The chain recombines TRBV4-2 with TRBJ2-5; possible D gene TRBD2, 6 bases. This CDR3 comprises 15 residues. Germline CDR1 LGHNA, CDR2 YNFKEQ. Trimming shortened V by 4 bases and J by 1 base, and 13 bases separated the two germline ends. CDR3 amino acids: CASSRGTGIQETQYF. The covered CDR3 bases are TGTGCCAGCAGCCGCGGGACTGGCATCCAAGAGACC.